This TCR beta chain was sequenced in a study of PD-1 blockade in classical Hodgkin lymphoma. General study findings and limits: Exclusion was applied to patients who started nivolumab under 1 year after ASCT.

The method was immunoSEQ multiplex PCR; TCRdb's version includes in-frame clones alone and lacks a portion of them. The sample carries 30,000 to 50,000 clones, around 80% recorded once. Points on this clone: The antigen remains undetermined.

CDR1 is SQVTM, CDR2 ANQGSEA, per germline. V was trimmed by 4 bases and J by 0 bases, leaving 10 bases between them. The CDR3 runs 13 residues. Brentuximab vedotin exposure varied among the patients, all of whom had relapsed after autologous stem cell transplantation. Classification of best responses gave complete response, partial response or progressive disease. The origin of this receptor is a human donor with classical Hodgkin lymphoma. This rearrangement joins TRBV29-1 to TRBJ2-7; D remains unclear. The sample was peripheral blood mononuclear cells (PBMCs), taken at baseline. CDR3: CSVVWMGSYEQYF. The DNA for the CDR3 is TGCAGCGTTGTGTGGATGGGCTCCTACGAGCAGTACTTC.